The 11 T cell receptor beta chains below all came from one sample that was sequenced in a study of T cell responses to AZD1222 COVID-19 vaccine. Libraries were prepared by immunoSEQ multiplex PCR; TCRdb keeps only in-frame clonotypes and omits some of them. The sample lists approximately 130,000 clones, around 90% occurring once. The sample was peripheral blood, taken on day 0 of AZD1222 vaccination. Receptor source: an adult in good health.

This clone has just a few counts. The same CDR3 arises from other DNA sequences in this sample as well. The chain couples TRBV18 to TRBJ2-5; the D is unclear. The V gene's germline CDR1 is KGHSH and CDR2 LQKENI. Trimming took off 0 bases at V and 5 bases at J, with 7 bases between the two ends. This CDR3 has 13 residues. The chain's CDR3 is CASSPPSSETQYF. Written as DNA, the CDR3 is TGTGCCAGCTCACCACCCTCGTCCGAGACCCAGTACTTC.

The V call is TRBV30, the J call TRBJ2-3, with 7 bases that match TRBD1. CDR1 is GTSNPN, CDR2 SVGIG, per germline (reference sequence). The V and J ends lost 4 bases and 4 bases, in that order; junction bases with no gene match: 8. The CDR3 contains 14 residues. CDR3 DNA: TGTGCCTGGACCGCAAGAGGGGGCGCAGATACGCAGTATTTT. Translated, it gives CAWTARGGADTQYF.

CDR3 loop: CASSLPQDRVNGYTF. For the CDR3, the DNA is TGTGCCAGCAGCTTGCCACAGGACAGGGTGAATGGCTACACCTTC. This chain uses TRBV5-6 with TRBJ1-2, with 8 bases identical to TRBD1. CDR3 size: 15 residues. Looked up from germline, CDR1 is SGHDT and CDR2 is YYEEEE. With 1 base clipped from V and 6 bases from J, the junction kept 8 bases outside the gene matches.

This chain joins TRBV7-8 and TRBJ1-1; D not certain. CDR1 is SGHVS and CDR2 is FQNEAQ in the germline V gene. V gave up 5 bases and J gave up 6 bases, with 16 bases separating them. This CDR3 is built from 14 residues. The CDR3 bases are TGTGCCAGCAGCCCCCGGAGGGAGATAGCTGAAGCTTTCTTT. Amino acids: CASSPRREIAEAFF.

The genes are TRBV29-1 and TRBJ1-1; unclear D gene. The V gene lost 3 bases and the J gene lost 5 bases, with 10 bases spanning the gap. This CDR3 comprises 12 residues. Germline CDR1 reads SQVTM; CDR2 reads ANQGSEA. CDR3 in DNA: TGCAGCGTTGAGACGATTGGGACTGAAGCTTTCTTT. This codes for CSVETIGTEAFF.

There are a few counts of this clone. This rearrangement joins TRBV2 to TRBJ2-7, with D possibly being TRBD1 (5 bases). CDR1 and CDR2 from the germline V gene are SNHLY and FYNNEI. Deletions cut 6 bases from V and 0 bases from J, with 12 bases between. The CDR3 extends over 14 amino acids. The CDR3 loop is CASSPRDFSYEQYF. The CDR3 DNA follows: TGTGCCAGCAGCCCCAGGGATTTCTCCTACGAGCAGTACTTC.

The V gene is TRBV12-3 or TRBV12-4, the J gene TRBJ1-6, with D unresolved. CDR3 length: 12 residues. V was pared by 3 bases and J by 7 bases, with 4 bases between. CDR3 amino acids: CASSFTNSPLHF. For the CDR3, the DNA is TGTGCCAGCAGTTTTACGAATTCACCCCTCCACTTT.

The V call is TRBV4-2, the J call TRBJ2-6, with TRBD1 identical over 7 bases. Germline V gene data show CDR1 as LGHNA and CDR2 as YNFKEQ. The ends lost 3 bases at V and 4 bases at J; junction bases unmatched: 9. The CDR3 totals 17 residues. The CDR3 sequence is CASSQGTVGRGANVLTF. CDR3 in DNA: TGTGCCAGCAGCCAGGGGACAGTGGGTAGGGGGGCCAACGTCCTGACTTTC.

V gene TRBV3-1 (or the pseudogene TRBV3-2) combines with J gene TRBJ2-7; 11 nucleotides align to TRBD2. This CDR3 has 16 amino acids. Germline V CDR1 and CDR2: LGHDT, YNNKEL (reference sequence). The trim removed 3 bases at V and 3 bases at J, leaving 7 bases unmatched. CDR3 sequence (DNA): TGTGCCAGCAGCCACTCCGGTAGCGGGGGGGGCTACGAGCAGTACTTC. The encoded protein is CASSHSGSGGGYEQYF.

V is TRBV20-1 and J is TRBJ2-3; D not resolved. Trimming left V 1 base short and J 5 bases short, with 1 base between. CDR1 and CDR2 from the germline V gene are DFQATT and SNEGSKA (reference sequence). CDR3 length: 10 residues. The CDR3 region is CSARVDTQYF. As DNA, the CDR3 is TGCAGTGCTAGAGTAGATACGCAGTATTTT.

The rearrangement joins TRBV3-1 (or the pseudogene TRBV3-2) to TRBJ1-1; D gene uncertain. From germline, CDR1 is LGHDT and CDR2 YNNKEL (reference sequence). The ends were cut back, 5 bases at V and 0 bases at J, with 7 bases in the middle. This CDR3 is built from 13 residues. The CDR3 DNA follows: TGTGCCAGCAGCAAAAATATGAACACTGAAGCTTTCTTT. Amino acids: CASSKNMNTEAFF.